A single sample gave rise to the 27 T cell receptor beta chains below, sequenced in a study of cytomegalovirus exposure and HLA in healthy donors. The PCR used 60 Vbeta and 13 Jbeta primers. Measured with immunoSEQ multiplex PCR; TCRdb has only the in-frame clones, and not every one. The sample lists around 150,000 clones; around 75% were seen once. Material: PBMCs. These receptors were taken from a man aged 35 to 55 in good health and CMV-seronegative.

In this sample, this clone turned up a few times. The identical CDR3 is also encoded by other nucleotide sequences in the sample. This rearrangement joins TRBV7-9 to TRBJ2-4; a possible D gene is TRBD2 (5 bases). The germline V gene encodes CDR1 SEHNR and CDR2 FQNEAQ (reference sequence). The CDR3 extends over 15 amino acids. With 3 bases removed from V and 1 base from J, the gap between germline ends came to 10 bases. The CDR3 is CASSLIGEAKNIQYF. CDR3 coding DNA: TGTGCCAGCAGCTTGATCGGGGAGGCCAAAAACATTCAGTACTTC.

CDR3 residues: CASSSQGAPYTEAFF. CDR3 DNA: TGTGCCAGCAGCTCCCAGGGGGCGCCGTACACTGAAGCTTTCTTT. This rearrangement joins TRBV7-3 to TRBJ1-1, with TRBD1 matching over 8 bases. Per germline, CDR1 SGHTA and CDR2 FQGTGA. With 4 bases clipped from V and 3 bases from J, the junction kept 7 bases outside the gene matches. CDR3 size: 15 residues.

The rearrangement links TRBV7-2 to TRBJ2-5; TRBD2 matches at 8 bases. Germline trimming cut 4 bases from V and 5 bases from J; bases unmatched to any gene: 6. This CDR3 has 14 residues. Looked up from germline, CDR1 is SGHTA and CDR2 is FQGNSA. The CDR3 sequence: CASSYLAGLETQYF. The CDR3 bases are TGTGCCAGCAGCTACTTAGCGGGATTGGAGACCCAGTACTTC.

The CDR3 sequence: CASSHLSSGIEQFF. The CDR3 DNA reads as TGTGCCAGCAGTCACCTTTCTAGCGGGATTGAGCAGTTCTTC. The chain couples TRBV2 to TRBJ2-1; the match to TRBD2 covers 9 bases. There are 14 residues in the CDR3. The ends lost 5 bases at V and 9 bases at J; junction bases unmatched: 8. Germline CDR1 reads SNHLY; CDR2 reads FYNNEI.

V usage is TRBV2 and J usage is TRBJ2-1; D perhaps matches TRBD2 (5 bases). Trimming left V 5 bases short and J 8 bases short, with 13 bases between. This CDR3 comprises 13 residues. Germline V gene sequence: CDR1 SNHLY, CDR2 FYNNEI. The DNA for the CDR3 is TGTGCCAGCAGTCCTTCTCTAGCTTATGAGCAGTTCTTC. As protein: CASSPSLAYEQFF.

This clone was seen more than once but under ten times. V gene TRBV14 combines with J gene TRBJ2-1; D not certain. Trimming took off 6 bases at V and 8 bases at J, with 14 bases between the two ends. Germline-derived CDR1 and CDR2 are SGHDN and FVKESK. The CDR3 is 13 residues long. This chain's CDR3 is CASRPDGAYEQFF. Here the CDR3 DNA reads TGTGCCAGCAGACCCGACGGAGCCTATGAGCAGTTCTTC.

The chain links TRBV5-1 to TRBJ2-7; 12 positions agree with TRBD1. V trimming: 2 bases; J trimming: 4 bases; junction bases outside the gene matches: 4. The CDR3 contains 15 residues. CDR1 SGHRS and CDR2 YFSETQ come from the germline V gene. The CDR3 is CASSFSGQGAYEQYF. CDR3 bases: TGCGCCAGCAGCTTCTCGGGACAGGGGGCTTACGAGCAGTACTTC.

The J gene is TRBJ2-1, the V gene TRBV4-3; perhaps TRBD1 as D (6 bases). Trimming took off 0 bases at V and 0 bases at J, with 18 bases between the two ends. Germline CDR1 LGHNA, CDR2 YSLEER. CDR3 length: 19 amino acids. The CDR3 sequence is CASSQDGGHSLNSYNEQFF. In nucleotides, the CDR3 is TGCGCCAGCAGCCAAGATGGGGGCCATTCCTTAAACTCCTACAATGAGCAGTTCTTC.

This chain connects TRBV19 to TRBJ2-4, with 9 bases matching TRBD2. The germline CDR1 and CDR2 sequences are LNHDA and SQIVND (reference sequence). The CDR3 spans 15 residues. Losses at the gene ends were 3 bases for V and 6 bases for J; bases not matched to a gene: 6. DNA of the CDR3: TGTGCCAGTAGTATCCTGACTAGCGGAGCAAACATTCAGTACTTC. Its protein product is CASSILTSGANIQYF. The full variable domain, completed using reference TRBV19 and TRBJ2-4, is DGGITQSPKYLFRKEGQNVTLSCEQNLNHDAMYWYRQDPGQGLRLIYYSQIVNDFQKGDIAEGYSVSREKKESFPLTVTSAQKNPTAFYLCASSILTSGANIQYFGAGTRLSVL.

The chain carries TRBV6-5 and TRBJ1-2; the D gene is possibly TRBD1 (5 bases). Germline loops: CDR1 MNHEY, CDR2 SVGAGI. With 2 bases removed from V and 4 bases from J, the gap between germline ends came to 8 bases. There are 13 residues in the CDR3. The CDR3 DNA follows: TGTGCCAGCAGTTACAAAGGGGTCTATGGCTACACCTTC. Translating it yields CASSYKGVYGYTF.

The chain couples TRBV29-1 to TRBJ1-2, with D possibly being TRBD1 (6 bases). V lost 6 bases to trimming and J lost 7 bases, with 12 bases between them. Germline CDR1 SQVTM, CDR2 ANQGSEA. The CDR3 runs to 11 residues. As DNA, the CDR3 is TGCAGCGTGGATCCAGGGGCTGGCTACACCTTC. Its protein product is CSVDPGAGYTF.

The rearrangement uses TRBV11-2 and TRBJ2-5, with TRBD1 matching 10 bases. The CDR3 is 14 residues long. V shed 6 bases, J shed 7 bases, and the junction held 8 bases outside the gene matches. From germline, CDR1 is SGHAT and CDR2 FQNNGV. This chain's CDR3 is CASSQTGGLMTQYF. The CDR3 DNA sequence: TGTGCCAGCAGTCAGACAGGGGGCCTTATGACCCAGTACTTC.

V gene TRBV23-1 combines with J gene TRBJ2-7, with 7 bases aligning to TRBD1. TRBV23-1 belongs to the ORF category, with a function that is uncertain. V dropped 2 bases and J dropped 2; count of bases not matched to a gene: 9. The CDR3 is 16 amino acids. CDR3 sequence: CASSQEGGEFPYEQYF. The CDR3 bases are TGCGCCAGCAGTCAAGAAGGGGGCGAGTTCCCCTACGAGCAGTACTTC.

A remark on this clone: The junction and the germline gene differ at one end; a read error may be behind it. The V and J genes are TRBV18 and TRBJ1-5, with D tentatively TRBD1 (6 bases). The CDR3 is made up of 17 amino acids. Germline lookup yields CDR1 KGHSH and CDR2 LQKENI. CDR3 loop: CASSPSAPRGSDQPQHF. As DNA, the CDR3 is TGTGCCAGCTCACCGAGCGCTCCCAGGGGTAGCGATCAGCCCCAGCATTTT.

The V call is TRBV11-2, the J call TRBJ2-3; TRBD2 might be the D (6 bases). Germline CDR1 reads SGHAT; CDR2 reads FQNNGV. Trimming cost V 5 bases and J 5 bases, with 8 bases left between them. The CDR3 covers 12 residues. Here the CDR3 reads CASSGDLDTQYF. For the CDR3, the DNA is TGTGCCAGCAGCGGGGACTTAGATACGCAGTATTTT.

This chain connects TRBV9 to TRBJ2-2; TRBD2 agrees at 8 bases. Germline V gene data show CDR1 as SGDLS and CDR2 as YYNGEE. Trimming took 6 bases from V and 8 from J; bases not matched to a gene: 15. The CDR3 runs 16 residues. The CDR3 protein is CASNASGWREAGELFF. The CDR3 coding sequence is TGTGCCAGCAACGCTAGCGGGTGGAGGGAGGCGGGGGAGCTGTTTTTT.

This clone turned up a few times. The gene calls are TRBV7-2 and TRBJ1-2; TRBD1 matches 8 bases. J gave up 5 bases and V 5 bases, and 10 bases lay outside the gene matches. CDR3 length: 15 amino acids. Germline CDR1 is SGHTA and CDR2 is FQGNSA. In nucleotides, the CDR3 is TGTGCCAGCAGCCTGGGGCAGGGGGCGGAGTATGGCTACACCTTC. It encodes CASSLGQGAEYGYTF.

This chain links TRBV29-1 with TRBJ1-2; weak D call: TRBD1 (6 bases). Trimming pared 7 bases from V and 10 bases from J, leaving 13 bases between. The CDR3 sequence is 10 residues long. Looked up from germline, CDR1 is SQVTM and CDR2 is ANQGSEA. The CDR3 coding sequence is TGCAGCGCAGGGGAGACAGTCTACACCTTC. This encodes CSAGETVYTF.

This clone was recorded once. The chain couples TRBV5-6 to TRBJ2-7; 8 nucleotides align to TRBD1. Losses at the gene ends were 0 bases for V and 5 bases for J; bases not matched to a gene: 10. This CDR3 has 16 amino acids. Germline V lookup: CDR1 SGHDT, CDR2 YYEEEE. Here the CDR3 DNA reads TGTGCCAGCAGCTTGGCCGGTGGGCAGGGGGCAAACGAGCAGTACTTC. It translates to CASSLAGGQGANEQYF.

The rearrangement uses TRBV30 and TRBJ1-4, with 8 bases fitting TRBD1. Germline V gives CDR1 GTSNPN, CDR2 SVGIG (reference sequence). This CDR3 region has 14 residues. V gave up 3 bases and J gave up 8 bases; unmatched junction bases: 8. The CDR3 spells CAWRVAGGREKLFF. For the CDR3, the DNA is TGTGCCTGGAGGGTGGCAGGGGGCAGGGAAAAACTGTTTTTT. The complete variable domain, with remaining parts taken from reference TRBV30 and TRBJ1-4, reads SQTIHQWPATLVQPVGSPLSLECTVEGTSNPNLYWYRQAAGRGLQLLFYSVGIGQISSEVPQNLSASRPQDRQFILSSKKLLLSDSGFYLCAWRVAGGREKLFFGSGTQLSVL.

The chain links TRBV9 to TRBJ2-7; D might be TRBD1 (5 bases). The CDR3 covers 13 residues. The ends were cut back, 4 bases at V and 2 bases at J, with 10 bases in the middle. The V gene's germline CDR1 is SGDLS and CDR2 YYNGEE. CDR3 loop: CASSPGNTYEQYF. DNA of the CDR3: TGTGCCAGCAGCCCAGGGAACACCTACGAGCAGTACTTC.

The chain joins TRBV4-2 to TRBJ2-3, with TRBD2 identical over 8 bases. In germline, CDR1 is LGHNA, CDR2 YNFKEQ. Germline trimming cut 1 base from V and 3 bases from J; bases unmatched to any gene: 9. There are 17 residues in the CDR3. The CDR3 coding sequence is TGTGCCAGCAGCCAAGCGGGGGGGAAATGGGAGACAGATACGCAGTATTTT. Amino acid sequence: CASSQAGGKWETDTQYF.

The chain recombines TRBV5-1 with TRBJ2-7, with 11 bases matching TRBD2. The ends lost 4 bases at V and 0 bases at J; junction bases unmatched: 3. Germline V gene data show CDR1 as SGHRS and CDR2 as YFSETQ. The CDR3 extends over 15 amino acids. CDR3 DNA sequence: TGCGCCAGCAGCCCACTAGCGGGGGCCTCCTACGAGCAGTACTTC. It yields the protein CASSPLAGASYEQYF.

The chain carries TRBV4-2 and TRBJ1-2; no definite D call. Germline CDR1 LGHNA, CDR2 YNFKEQ. V was pared by 4 bases and J by 4 bases, with 10 bases between. The CDR3 covers 13 residues. This CDR3 is CASSPYEAYGYTF. The CDR3 coding sequence is TGTGCCAGCAGCCCCTATGAGGCCTATGGCTACACCTTC.

J is TRBJ2-3 and V is TRBV5-1, with a tentative D call TRBD1 (5 bases). Germline V gene data show CDR1 as SGHRS and CDR2 as YFSETQ. The CDR3 totals 14 residues. Trimming removed 0 bases at V and 4 bases at J, with 9 bases between. Written as DNA, the CDR3 is TGCGCCAGCAGCTTGGCCGACAGCGCAGATACGCAGTATTTT. Amino acid sequence: CASSLADSADTQYF.

This clone was seen a few times. This chain connects TRBV27 to TRBJ1-2; 8 nucleotides agree with TRBD1. The CDR3 covers 13 residues. The germline V gene encodes CDR1 MNHEY and CDR2 SMNVEV (reference sequence). The ends lost 5 bases at V and 8 bases at J; junction bases unmatched: 7. The CDR3 loop reads CASSTTGVGGYTF. Here the CDR3 DNA reads TGTGCCAGCAGTACGACAGGGGTGGGCGGCTACACCTTC.

This rearrangement joins TRBV5-1 to TRBJ1-6; D ambiguous. Germline V lookup: CDR1 SGHRS, CDR2 YFSETQ. Trimming took 0 bases from V and 0 from J, leaving 10 bases between them. The CDR3 has 17 amino acids. The CDR3 is CASSLDGGSSYNSPLHF. Here the CDR3 DNA reads TGCGCCAGCAGCTTGGACGGCGGGAGCTCCTATAATTCACCCCTCCACTTT.